The clone carrying this T cell receptor (beta chain) was seen a single time. Its specificity is unknown. The CDR3 has 15 amino acids. Trimming stripped 5 bases from V and 6 bases from J, with 19 bases between. CDR1 MNHNY and CDR2 SVGAGI come from the germline V gene (reference sequence). These data come from a study of T cell responses to AZD1222 COVID-19 vaccine. Generated by immunoSEQ multiplex PCR, the TCRdb table keeps only in-frame clones and is missing some. This sample has 150,000 to 200,000 clones, with approximately 87% found just once. The study, taken as a whole, reports: Just 5 to 7 people given AZD1222 tested seropositive at baseline.

This chain joins TRBV6-6 and TRBJ1-2; perhaps TRBD1 as D (6 bases). The specimen comprised peripheral blood, sampled on day 0 of MenACWY control vaccination. The sequence derives from an adult in good health. CDR3 in amino acids: CASSHQEGGQDGYTF. DNA of the CDR3: TGTGCCAGCAGTCACCAAGAGGGGGGCCAGGATGGCTACACCTTC.